This T cell receptor (beta chain) was recorded in a study of T cell clones after liver transplantation. Study-wide context: Samples came pre-transplant, pre-randomization before withdrawal, and post-randomization after withdrawal ended. Overall study findings and caveats: Migration into the graft, not deletion, may explain lost graft donor-reactive T cells. In 5 of 8 subjects, circulating graft-donor-reactive CD4 TCRbeta sequences fell significantly after transplant.

This clone showed up just a few times. Its antigen is currently unknown. Thawed unstimulated PBMCs were FACS-sorted by CD3, CD4 and CD8 into two populations. Method: immunoSEQ multiplex PCR; TCRdb's copy keeps in-frame clones and lacks some. This table holds 75,000 to 85,000 clones, roughly 83% found once. CDR3 length: 12 residues. V gave up 6 bases and J gave up 3 bases, with 8 bases separating them. Germline CDR1 reads LNHNV; CDR2 reads YYDKDF (reference sequence). The chain carries TRBV15 and TRBJ2-5; D not resolved. This specimen was CD4+ T cells from blood, taken at the 22-month timepoint. The sequence was collected from a human patient who received a liver transplant. Some T cells may have come from the graft donor. In nucleotides, the CDR3 is TGTGCCACCAGTTTTCTTAAAGAGACCCAGTACTTC. Translating it yields CATSFLKETQYF.